Here is one T cell receptor beta chain with its context. These data are taken from a study of blood T cell repertoires in COVID-19. Study information: Sites in the United States, Italy and Spain provided acute and convalescent COVID-19 samples.

Germline values: CDR1 SGHRS, CDR2 YFSETQ. The CDR3 extends over 15 amino acids. The trim removed 4 bases at V and 4 bases at J, leaving 10 bases unmatched. Using immunoSEQ multiplex PCR, the repertoire was profiled, and TCRdb retains in-frame clones only, with some absent. This table holds around 300,000 clones, 80% to 90% found once. Sequencing was performed on peripheral blood. This TCR derives from a woman in her 70s with acute or convalescent COVID-19. V is TRBV5-1 and J is TRBJ1-1; 7 bases are a match to TRBD1. The CDR3 region is CASSLDRAGGTEAFF. Here the CDR3 DNA reads TGCGCCAGCAGCCTAGACAGGGCAGGAGGCACTGAAGCTTTCTTT.